This paragraph covers one TCR beta chain sequence. The antigen remains unidentified. The protocol was immunoSEQ multiplex PCR, while the TCRdb copy is restricted to in-frame clones and leaves out a portion. The table has around 39,000 clones, roughly 90% seen once; the top ten hold approximately 0.42%. The sample comes from a study of STAT3 mutations in large granular lymphocyte leukemia. As for the study in general: Among longitudinally sequenced T-LGLL patients, roughly half had canonical activating STAT3 mutations detected.

The germline V and J ends were trimmed by 3 bases and 4 bases, with 18 bases remaining between them. The CDR3 is 16 amino acids. Germline V lookup: CDR1 MDHEN, CDR2 SYDVKM. General study results and limits: Some patients had dominant TCR clones larger than their STAT3 mutant burden. In T-cell large granular lymphocyte leukemia, about half of patients showed multiple immunodominant subclonotypes. After therapy, 6 of 18 patients switched clonotypes, all new clones STAT3 wild type.

The rearrangement uses TRBV28 and TRBJ2-5, with a weak D call TRBD1 (7 bases). This TCR was recovered from a human donor with T large granular lymphocyte leukemia. Some clones in this sample may be carry-over from other donors' samples. The sequencing input was PBMCs. CDR3 amino acids: CASSFPLTGRSETQYF. CDR3 bases: TGTGCCAGCAGTTTCCCGCTGACAGGGAGGTCAGAGACCCAGTACTTC.